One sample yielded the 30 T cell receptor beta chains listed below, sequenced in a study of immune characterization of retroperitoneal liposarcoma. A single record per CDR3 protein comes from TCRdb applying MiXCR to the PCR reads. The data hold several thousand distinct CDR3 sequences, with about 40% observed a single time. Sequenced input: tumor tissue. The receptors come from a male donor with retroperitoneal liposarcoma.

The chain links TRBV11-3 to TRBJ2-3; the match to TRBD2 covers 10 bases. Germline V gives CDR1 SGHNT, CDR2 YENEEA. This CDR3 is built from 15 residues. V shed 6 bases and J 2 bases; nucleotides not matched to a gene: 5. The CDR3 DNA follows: TGTGCCAGCAGTCCGACTAGCGGGTTCACAGATACGCAGTATTTT. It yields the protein CASSPTSGFTDTQYF.

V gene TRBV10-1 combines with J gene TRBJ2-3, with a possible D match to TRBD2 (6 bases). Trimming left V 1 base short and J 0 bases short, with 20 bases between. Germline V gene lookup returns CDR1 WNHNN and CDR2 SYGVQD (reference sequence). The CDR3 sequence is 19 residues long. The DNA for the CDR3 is TGCGCCAGCAGTGAGTTGCCAGCGGGCCATATCTGGAGCACAGATACGCAGTATTTT. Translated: CASSELPAGHIWSTDTQYF.

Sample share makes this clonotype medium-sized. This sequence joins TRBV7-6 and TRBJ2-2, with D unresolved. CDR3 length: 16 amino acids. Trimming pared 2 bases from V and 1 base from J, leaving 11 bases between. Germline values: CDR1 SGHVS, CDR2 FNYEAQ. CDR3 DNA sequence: TGTGCCAGCAGCTTACAGGTGGGGAAGAACACCGGGGAGCTGTTTTTT. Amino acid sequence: CASSLQVGKNTGELFF.

CDR3 region: CASSYGQGHYNEQYF. The DNA of the CDR3 is TGTGCCAGCAGTTACGGACAGGGTCACTACAATGAGCAGTACTTC. This sequence joins TRBV6-6 and TRBJ2-4; 8 nucleotides agree with TRBD1. This CDR3 is 15 amino acids long. V lost 2 bases and J lost 13; bases outside the gene matches: 13. CDR1 and CDR2 (germline): MNHNY, SVGAGI (reference sequence).

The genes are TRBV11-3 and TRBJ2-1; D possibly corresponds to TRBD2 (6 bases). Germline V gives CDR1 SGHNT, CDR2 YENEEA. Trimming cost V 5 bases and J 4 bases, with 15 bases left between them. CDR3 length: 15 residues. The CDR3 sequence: CASSPGDSGYNEQFF. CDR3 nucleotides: TGTGCCAGCAGCCCCGGCGATAGCGGATACAATGAGCAGTTCTTC.

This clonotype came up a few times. CDR3: CASSITSAASYEQYF. The CDR3 DNA sequence: TGTGCCAGCAGCATTACTAGCGCGGCGTCCTACGAGCAGTACTTC. This chain uses TRBV7-2 with TRBJ2-4; 7 positions agree with TRBD2. The J call may be incorrect, as the DNA end agrees better with TRBJ2-7. Germline V gene lookup returns CDR1 SGHTA and CDR2 FQGNSA. The CDR3 has 15 amino acids.

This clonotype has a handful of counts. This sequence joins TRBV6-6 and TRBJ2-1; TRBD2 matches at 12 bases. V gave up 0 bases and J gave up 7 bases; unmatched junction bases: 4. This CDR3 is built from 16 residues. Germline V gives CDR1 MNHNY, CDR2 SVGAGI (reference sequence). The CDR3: CASSYSTSGSANEQFF. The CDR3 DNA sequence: TGTGCCAGCAGTTACTCGACTAGCGGGAGCGCTAATGAGCAGTTCTTC.

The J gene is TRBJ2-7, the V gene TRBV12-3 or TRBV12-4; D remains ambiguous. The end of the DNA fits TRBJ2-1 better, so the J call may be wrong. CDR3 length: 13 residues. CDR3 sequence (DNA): TGTGCCAGCAGTTTTCTAGTCAATAACGAGCAGTTCTTC. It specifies CASSFLVNNEQFF.

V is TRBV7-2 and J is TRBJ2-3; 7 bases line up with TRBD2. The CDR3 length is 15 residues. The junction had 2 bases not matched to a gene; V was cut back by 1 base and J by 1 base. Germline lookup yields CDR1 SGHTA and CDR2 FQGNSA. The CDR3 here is CASSLGSGGTDTQYF. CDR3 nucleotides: TGTGCCAGCAGCTTAGGGAGCGGGGGCACAGATACGCAGTATTTT.

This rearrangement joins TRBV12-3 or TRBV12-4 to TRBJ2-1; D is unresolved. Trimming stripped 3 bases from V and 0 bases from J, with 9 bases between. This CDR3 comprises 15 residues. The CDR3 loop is CASSFRTYSYNEQFF. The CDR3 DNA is TGTGCCAGCAGTTTTCGCACATACTCCTACAATGAGCAGTTCTTC.

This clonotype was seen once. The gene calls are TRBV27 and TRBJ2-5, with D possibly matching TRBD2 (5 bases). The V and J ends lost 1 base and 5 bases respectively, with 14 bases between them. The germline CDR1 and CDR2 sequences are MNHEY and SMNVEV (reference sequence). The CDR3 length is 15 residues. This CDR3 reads CASSLFYGMQETQYF. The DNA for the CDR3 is TGTGCCAGCAGTTTATTCTACGGGATGCAGGAGACCCAGTACTTC.

CDR3 region: CASSGSSGTKNIQYF. CDR3 coding DNA: TGTGCCAGCAGTGGTAGTAGCGGAACCAAAAACATTCAGTACTTC. The rearrangement joins TRBV6-1 to TRBJ2-4; D is possibly TRBD2 (6 bases). Germline CDR1 reads MNHNS; CDR2 reads SASEGT. V was shortened by 4 bases and J by 2 bases, with 12 bases between the two germline ends. The CDR3 runs 15 residues.

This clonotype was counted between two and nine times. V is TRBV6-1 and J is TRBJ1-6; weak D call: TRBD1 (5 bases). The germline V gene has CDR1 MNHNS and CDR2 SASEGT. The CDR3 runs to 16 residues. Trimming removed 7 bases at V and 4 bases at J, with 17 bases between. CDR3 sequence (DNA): TGTGCCAGCACCGAAAAGAGCGACAGATATAATTCACCCCTCCACTTT. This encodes CASTEKSDRYNSPLHF.

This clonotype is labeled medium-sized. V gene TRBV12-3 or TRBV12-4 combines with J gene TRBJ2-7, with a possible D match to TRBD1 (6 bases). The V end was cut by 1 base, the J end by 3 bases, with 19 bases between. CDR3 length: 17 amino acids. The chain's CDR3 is CASSLGDRRRNNYEQYF. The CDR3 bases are TGTGCCAGCAGTTTAGGTGACAGGCGCCGTAACAACTACGAGCAGTACTTC.

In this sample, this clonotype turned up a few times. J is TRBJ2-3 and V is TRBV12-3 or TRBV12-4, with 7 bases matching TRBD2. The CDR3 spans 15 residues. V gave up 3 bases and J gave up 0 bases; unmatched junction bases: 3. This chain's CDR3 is CASSFGGGSTDTQYF. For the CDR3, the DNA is TGTGCCAGCAGTTTTGGCGGGGGTAGCACAGATACGCAGTATTTT.

CDR3: CASSFFGSTDTQYF. CDR3 in DNA: TGTGCCAGCAGTTTCTTCGGGAGCACAGATACGCAGTATTTT. The chain is built from TRBV27 and TRBJ2-3; unclear D gene. The germline V and J ends were trimmed by 3 bases and 0 bases, with 7 bases remaining between them. CDR1 and CDR2 (germline): MNHEY, SMNVEV (reference sequence). This CDR3 has 14 residues.

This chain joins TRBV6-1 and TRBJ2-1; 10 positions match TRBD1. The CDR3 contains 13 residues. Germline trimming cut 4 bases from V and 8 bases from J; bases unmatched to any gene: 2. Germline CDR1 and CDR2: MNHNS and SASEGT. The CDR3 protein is CASSAGTGDEQFF. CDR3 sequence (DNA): TGTGCCAGCAGTGCCGGGACAGGGGATGAGCAGTTCTTC.

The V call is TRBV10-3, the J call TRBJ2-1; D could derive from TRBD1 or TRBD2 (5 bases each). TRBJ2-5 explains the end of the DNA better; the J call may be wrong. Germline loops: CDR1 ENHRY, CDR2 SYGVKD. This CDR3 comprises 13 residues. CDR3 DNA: TGTGCCATCAGTGAGTCCGGGGCCGAGACCCAGTACTTC. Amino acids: CAISESGAETQYF.

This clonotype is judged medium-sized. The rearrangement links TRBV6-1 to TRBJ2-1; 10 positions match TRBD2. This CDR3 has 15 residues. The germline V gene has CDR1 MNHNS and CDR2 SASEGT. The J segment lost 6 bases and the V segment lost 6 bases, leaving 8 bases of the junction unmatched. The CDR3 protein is CASRKKAGGPNEQFF. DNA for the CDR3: TGTGCCAGCAGAAAAAAAGCGGGGGGGCCCAATGAGCAGTTCTTC.

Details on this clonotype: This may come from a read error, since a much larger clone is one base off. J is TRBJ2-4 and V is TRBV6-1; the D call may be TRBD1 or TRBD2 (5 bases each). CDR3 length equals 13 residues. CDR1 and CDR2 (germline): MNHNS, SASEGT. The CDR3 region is CARSEVRGDEQYF. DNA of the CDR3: TGTGCCAGAAGTGAAGTCAGAGGGGATGAGCAGTACTTC.

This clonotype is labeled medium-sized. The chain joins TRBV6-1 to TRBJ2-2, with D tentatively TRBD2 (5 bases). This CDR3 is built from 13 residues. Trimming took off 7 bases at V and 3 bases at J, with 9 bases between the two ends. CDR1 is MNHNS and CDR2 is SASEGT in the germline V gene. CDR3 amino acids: CASIPGDTGELFF. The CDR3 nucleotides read TGTGCCAGCATTCCCGGGGACACCGGGGAGCTGTTTTTT.

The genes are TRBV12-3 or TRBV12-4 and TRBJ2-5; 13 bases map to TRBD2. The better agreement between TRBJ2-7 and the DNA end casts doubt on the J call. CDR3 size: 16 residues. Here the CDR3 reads CASSPLLAGGAYEQYF. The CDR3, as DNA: TGTGCCAGCAGTCCGCTACTAGCGGGAGGGGCCTACGAGCAGTACTTC.

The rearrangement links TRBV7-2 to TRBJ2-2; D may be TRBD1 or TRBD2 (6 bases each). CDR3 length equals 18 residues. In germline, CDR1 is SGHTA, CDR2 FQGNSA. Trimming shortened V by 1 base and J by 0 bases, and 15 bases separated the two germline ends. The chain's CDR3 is CASSLEVGGTTNTGELFF. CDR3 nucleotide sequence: TGTGCCAGCAGCTTAGAAGTTGGAGGGACAACGAACACCGGGGAGCTGTTTTTT. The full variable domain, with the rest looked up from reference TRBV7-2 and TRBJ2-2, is GAGVSQSPSNKVTEKGKDVELRCDPISGHTALYWYRQSLGQGLEFLIYFQGNSAPDKSGLPSDRFSAERTGGSVSTLTIQRTQQEDSAVYLCASSLEVGGTTNTGELFFGEGSRLTVL.

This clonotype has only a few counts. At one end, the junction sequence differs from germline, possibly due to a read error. Here the CDR3 reads CASSLEEVRGAQFF. CDR3 in DNA: TGTGCTAGCAGCTTAGAGGAGGTGCGGGGGGCCCAGTTCTTC. This sequence joins TRBV7-7 and TRBJ2-1, with TRBD2 matching over 8 bases. Germline V gene sequence: CDR1 SSHAT, CDR2 FNYEAQ (reference sequence). The CDR3 totals 14 residues.

The CDR3 region has the DNA TGTGCCAGCAGTTTCGGCTACGAGCAGTACTTC. Translation: CASSFGYEQYF. The chain uses TRBV27 and TRBJ2-5; no clear D. The DNA end is a closer match to TRBJ2-7, so the J assignment may be wrong. This CDR3 contains 11 residues. The germline CDR1 and CDR2 sequences are MNHEY and SMNVEV (reference sequence).

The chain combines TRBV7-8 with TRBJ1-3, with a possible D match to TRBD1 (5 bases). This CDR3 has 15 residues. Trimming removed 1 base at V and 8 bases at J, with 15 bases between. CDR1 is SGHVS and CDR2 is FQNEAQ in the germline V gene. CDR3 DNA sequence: TGTGCCAGCAGCTTAGAGGGGTCTCCGTCTGACACCATATATTTT. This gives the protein CASSLEGSPSDTIYF.

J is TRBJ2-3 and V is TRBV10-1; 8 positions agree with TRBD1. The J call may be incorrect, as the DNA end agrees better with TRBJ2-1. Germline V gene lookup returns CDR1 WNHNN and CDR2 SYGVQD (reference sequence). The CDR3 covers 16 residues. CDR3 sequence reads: CASSESDFRGQGEQFF. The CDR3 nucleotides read TGCGCCAGCAGTGAGTCGGATTTCAGGGGGCAAGGTGAGCAGTTCTTC.

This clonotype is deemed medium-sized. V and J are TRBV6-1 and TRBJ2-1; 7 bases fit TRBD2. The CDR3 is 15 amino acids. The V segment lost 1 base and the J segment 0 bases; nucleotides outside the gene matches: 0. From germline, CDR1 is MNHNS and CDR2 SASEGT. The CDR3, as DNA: TGTGCCAGCAGTGAAGGGGGGGGCTCCTACAATGAGCAGTTCTTC. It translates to CASSEGGGSYNEQFF.

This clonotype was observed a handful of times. For the CDR3, the DNA is TGTGCCAGCAGTGATACGCGGGGGCCGGTAGATCAAGAGACCCAGTACTTC. Protein sequence: CASSDTRGPVDQETQYF. V is TRBV6-1 and J is TRBJ2-5, with D tentatively TRBD2 (7 bases). V dropped 3 bases and J dropped 2 bases, with 19 bases sitting between them. CDR3 length: 17 amino acids. In germline, CDR1 is MNHNS, CDR2 SASEGT.

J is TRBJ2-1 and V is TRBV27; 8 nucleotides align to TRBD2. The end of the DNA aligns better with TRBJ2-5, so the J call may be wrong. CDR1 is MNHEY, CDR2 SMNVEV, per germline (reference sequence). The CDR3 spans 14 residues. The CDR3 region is CASSPGLGGETQYF. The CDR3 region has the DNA TGTGCCAGCAGTCCGGGACTAGGAGGGGAGACCCAGTACTTC.